This T cell receptor beta chain was sequenced in a study of control samples from healthy donors and cancer patients. Measured with immunoSEQ multiplex PCR; TCRdb has only the in-frame clones, and not every one. The sample lists roughly 20,000 clones, approximately 80% occurring once. This receptor was obtained from a man aged 55 to 69 with head and neck cancer. Sequencing input: PBMCs.

This CDR3 reads CASSLWRQGNGYTF. The CDR3, as DNA: TGTGCCAGCAGTTTATGGAGACAGGGGAATGGCTACACCTTC. The chain couples TRBV28 to TRBJ1-2; 8 bases agree with TRBD1. V trimming: 0 bases; J trimming: 6 bases; junction bases outside the gene matches: 3. From germline, CDR1 is MDHEN and CDR2 SYDVKM. The CDR3 sequence is 14 residues long.